Listed here are 3 T cell receptor beta chains from one sample, sequenced in a study of T cells after yellow fever vaccination. TCRdb re-derived calls from the 5' RACE reads in MiXCR, one entry per CDR3 protein. The sample consists of roughly 180,000 distinct CDR3 sequences, approximately 6% of them appearing once. The sample was CD4+ T cells sorted from PBMCs, taken on the day of the first yellow fever vaccination. These receptors all stem from a man aged 18 to 29 who received the YFV17D yellow fever vaccine.

This clonotype has just a few counts. The chain joins TRBV5-4 to TRBJ2-4, with no clear D. V lost 4 bases, J lost 4 bases, and 12 bases lay in between. The V gene's germline CDR1 is SGHNT and CDR2 YYREEE (reference sequence). The CDR3 runs 14 residues. The CDR3 sequence is CASSLFLGKNIQYF. CDR3 DNA: TGTGCCAGCAGCCTCTTCTTGGGAAAAAACATTCAGTACTTC.

The chain links TRBV19 to TRBJ2-7; either TRBD1 or TRBD2 may supply D (5 bases each). The length of the CDR3 is 17 residues. The V gene's germline CDR1 is LNHDA and CDR2 SQIVND (reference sequence). V shed 2 bases and J shed 0 bases, with 17 bases lying between them. CDR3 coding DNA: TGTGCCAGTAGTATACAGGGACGGGGTGGAAGCTCCTACGAGCAGTACTTC. Amino acids: CASSIQGRGGSSYEQYF.

This clonotype appeared many times. The chain has TRBV11-2 and TRBJ1-1; D possibly corresponds to TRBD1 (6 bases). Germline V lookup: CDR1 SGHAT, CDR2 FQNNGV. The CDR3 runs to 13 residues. The V gene lost 0 bases and the J gene lost 10 bases, with 12 bases spanning the gap. CDR3 sequence: CASSLERGLPAFF. The CDR3 bases are TGTGCCAGCAGCTTAGAGCGGGGGCTTCCAGCTTTCTTT.